Presented here are 13 T cell receptor beta chains from one specimen sequenced in a study of a mutant IDH1 vaccine in newly diagnosed glioma. The sample's time point: baseline, week 1 (first vaccination visit). Treatment noted: pre-vaccination baseline after standard-of-care therapy. Assay used: immunoSEQ multiplex PCR; TCRdb lists only in-frame clones, some missing. In the table there are around 67,000 clones, around 83% of which are singletons. Sequenced material: peripheral blood mononuclear cells (PBMCs), taken from a glioma patient treated with radiotherapy, temozolomide or both. The origin of the receptors is a woman under 30 with glioma. Some clones in this sample may be carry-over from other donors' samples.

A few counts support this clone. The gene calls are TRBV18 and TRBJ1-1; D ambiguous. This CDR3 region has 14 residues. Trimming removed 0 bases at V and 7 bases at J, with 12 bases between. Germline values: CDR1 KGHSH, CDR2 LQKENI. The CDR3 here is CASSPPASPDEAFF. Written as DNA, the CDR3 is TGTGCCAGCTCACCACCGGCCAGCCCGGATGAAGCTTTCTTT. The full variable domain, its missing parts supplied by reference TRBV18 and TRBJ1-1, is NAGVMQNPRHLVRRRGQEARLRCSPMKGHSHVYWYRQLPEEGLKFMVYLQKENIIDESGMPKERFSAEFPKEGPSILRIQQVVRGDSAAYFCASSPPASPDEAFFGQGTRLTVV.

The chain uses TRBV5-6 and TRBJ2-1; 13 bases fit TRBD2. Germline assignment: CDR1 SGHDT and CDR2 YYEEEE. Trimming at V came to 2 bases and at J to 7 bases, leaving 12 bases not matched to a gene. The CDR3 length is 18 residues. CDR3 sequence (DNA): TGTGCCAGCAGCTTCAGGACTAGCGGGGGACGAACGGGGAATGAGCAGTTCTTC. Translation gives CASSFRTSGGRTGNEQFF.

The chain has TRBV6-5 and TRBJ1-2; D perhaps matches TRBD1 (6 bases). Germline-derived CDR1 and CDR2 are MNHEY and SVGAGI. V shed 2 bases and J shed 3 bases, with 10 bases lying between them. The CDR3 runs to 14 residues. CDR3 sequence (DNA): TGTGCCAGCAGTTACCGGGCAGGGGACTATGGCTACACCTTC. It codes for CASSYRAGDYGYTF.

J is TRBJ1-1 and V is TRBV12-5, with no clear D. Germline values: CDR1 LGHNT, CDR2 FRNRAP. The germline V and J ends were trimmed by 0 bases and 1 base, with 3 bases remaining between them. The CDR3 extends over 13 amino acids. CDR3 loop: CASGLVSNTEAFF. The CDR3 DNA follows: TGTGCTAGTGGTTTGGTATCGAACACTGAAGCTTTCTTT.

The chain uses TRBV5-1 and TRBJ1-1; a possible D gene is TRBD1 (5 bases). V lost 0 bases to trimming and J lost 10 bases, with 13 bases between them. Germline CDR1 reads SGHRS; CDR2 reads YFSETQ. There are 13 residues in the CDR3. CDR3 in DNA: TGCGCCAGCAGCTTGGGGCCCGAGGGGATAGCTTTCTTT. Amino acid sequence: CASSLGPEGIAFF.

This chain connects TRBV5-1 to TRBJ2-3; possibly TRBD2 for D (6 bases). Germline CDR1 reads SGHRS; CDR2 reads YFSETQ. The CDR3 totals 16 residues. Trimming stripped 4 bases from V and 2 bases from J, with 17 bases between. CDR3 sequence reads: CASSLTSFRFTDTQYF. In nucleotides, the CDR3 is TGCGCCAGCAGCCTAACTAGCTTTAGGTTCACAGATACGCAGTATTTT.

The chain uses TRBV2 and TRBJ2-7; 13 positions match TRBD2. CDR1 and CDR2 (germline): SNHLY, FYNNEI. There are 14 residues in the CDR3. After removal of 6 bases from V and 9 bases from J, the junction contained 8 bases not matched to a gene. The CDR3 sequence: CASRPGLAGRVQYF. The CDR3, as DNA: TGTGCCAGCAGGCCGGGACTAGCGGGAAGAGTGCAGTACTTC.

The chain is built from TRBV28 and TRBJ2-7; 12 bases match TRBD2. With 2 bases clipped from V and 1 base from J, the junction kept 3 bases outside the gene matches. Per the germline V gene, CDR1 is MDHEN and CDR2 is SYDVKM. This CDR3 is 16 amino acids long. CDR3 coding DNA: TGTGCCAGCAGTTTAACTAGCGGGAGGCTATCCTACGAGCAGTACTTC. It specifies CASSLTSGRLSYEQYF.

The CDR3 DNA reads TGTGCCAGCAGCGTCACAGGGGGGCCCCCCTACGAGCAGTACTTC. It specifies CASSVTGGPPYEQYF. The rearrangement uses TRBV9 and TRBJ2-7, with TRBD1 identical over 8 bases. With V trimmed by 2 bases and J by 2 bases, 6 bases remained unmatched. The CDR3 loop spans 15 amino acids. Germline CDR1 and CDR2: SGDLS and YYNGEE.

V is TRBV6-5 and J is TRBJ1-1; D is perhaps TRBD1 (6 bases). Germline CDR1 MNHEY, CDR2 SVGAGI. Trimming took 8 bases from V and 1 from J, leaving 8 bases between them. The CDR3 totals 12 residues. In nucleotides, the CDR3 is TGTGCCAGCCAGGGGCCGAACACTGAAGCTTTCTTT. Its translation is CASQGPNTEAFF.

V gene TRBV29-1 combines with J gene TRBJ2-5; 11 bases line up with TRBD1. CDR1 is SQVTM and CDR2 is ANQGSEA in the germline V gene. V gave up 0 bases and J gave up 5 bases; unmatched junction bases: 14. This CDR3 comprises 18 residues. CDR3 sequence reads: CSVEDERGQGALKETQYF. DNA of the CDR3: TGCAGCGTTGAAGACGAACGAGGACAGGGGGCATTGAAGGAGACCCAGTACTTC.

The chain couples TRBV7-2 to TRBJ1-6, with D perhaps TRBD1 (5 bases). V lost 4 bases and J 7 bases, leaving 14 bases between the germline ends. Germline V gives CDR1 SGHTA, CDR2 FQGNSA. This CDR3 region has 15 residues. CDR3: CASSSKGPPNSPLHF. The CDR3, as DNA: TGTGCCAGCAGCTCAAAGGGGCCTCCAAATTCACCCCTCCACTTT.

The V and J genes are TRBV2 and TRBJ2-2; no clear D gene. Trimming pared 3 bases from V and 4 bases from J, leaving 6 bases between. CDR1 and CDR2 (germline): SNHLY, FYNNEI. The CDR3 consists of 13 residues. The DNA for the CDR3 is TGTGCCAGCAGTGAGGGCCCCACCGGGGAGCTGTTTTTT. It encodes CASSEGPTGELFF.